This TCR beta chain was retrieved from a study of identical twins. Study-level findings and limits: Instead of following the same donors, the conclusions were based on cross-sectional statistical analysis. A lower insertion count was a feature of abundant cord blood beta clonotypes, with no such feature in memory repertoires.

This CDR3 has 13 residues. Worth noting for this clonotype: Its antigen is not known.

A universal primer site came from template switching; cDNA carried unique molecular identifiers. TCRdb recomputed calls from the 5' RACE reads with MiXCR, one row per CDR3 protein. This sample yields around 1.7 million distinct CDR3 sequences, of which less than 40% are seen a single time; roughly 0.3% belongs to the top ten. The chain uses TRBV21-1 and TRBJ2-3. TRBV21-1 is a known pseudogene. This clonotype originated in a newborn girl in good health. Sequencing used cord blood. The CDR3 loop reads CASSKKKGSYAVF. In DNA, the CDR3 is TGTGCCAGCAGCAAAAAAAAGGGTAGTTACGCAGTATTT.